This TCR beta chain emerged from a study of cytomegalovirus exposure and HLA in healthy donors. Study context: Most genotyped donors, approximately 81% of about 360, had Caucasian-associated genetic ancestry.

This clone was observed a few times. It was with 60 Vbeta and 13 Jbeta primers that the PCR ran. Clones were sequenced by immunoSEQ multiplex PCR, and TCRdb holds only the in-frame ones, with some missing. The sample carries approximately 120,000 clones, around 80% recorded once. This CDR3 spans 16 amino acids. V trimming: 0 bases; J trimming: 5 bases; junction bases outside the gene matches: 8. Germline loops: CDR1 MNHEY, CDR2 SVGAGI. The chain links TRBV6-5 to TRBJ2-7, with 9 bases lining up with TRBD1. Sequences were obtained from PBMCs. The receptor comes from a female donor in good health and CMV-seronegative. In nucleotides, the CDR3 is TGTGCCAGCAGTTACTCTGGGACAGGGACCAGCCACGAGCAGTACTTC. Its translation is CASSYSGTGTSHEQYF.